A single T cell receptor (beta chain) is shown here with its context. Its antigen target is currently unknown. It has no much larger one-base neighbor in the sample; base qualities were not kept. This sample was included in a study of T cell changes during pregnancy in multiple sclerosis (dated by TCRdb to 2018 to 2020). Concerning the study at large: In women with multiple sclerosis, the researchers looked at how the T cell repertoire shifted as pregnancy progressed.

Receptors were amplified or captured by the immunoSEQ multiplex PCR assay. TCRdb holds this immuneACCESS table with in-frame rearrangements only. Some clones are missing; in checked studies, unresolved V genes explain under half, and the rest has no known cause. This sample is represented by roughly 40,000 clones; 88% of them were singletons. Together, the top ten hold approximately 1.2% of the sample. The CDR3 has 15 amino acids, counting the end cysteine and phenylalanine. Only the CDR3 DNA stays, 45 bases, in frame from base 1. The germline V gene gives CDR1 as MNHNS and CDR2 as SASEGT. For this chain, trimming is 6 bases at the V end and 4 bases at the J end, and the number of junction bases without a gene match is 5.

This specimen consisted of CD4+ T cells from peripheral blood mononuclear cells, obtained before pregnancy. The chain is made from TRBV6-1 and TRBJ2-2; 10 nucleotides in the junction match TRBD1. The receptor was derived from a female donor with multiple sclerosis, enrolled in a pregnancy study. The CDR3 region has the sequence CASSRGQGVTGELFF. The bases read TGTGCCAGCAGCCGTGGACAGGGGGTCACCGGGGAGCTGTTTTTT.